This T cell receptor (beta chain) was recorded in a study of T-cell reconstitution after alpha-beta-depleted transplantation in children. A note on this clonotype: The target antigen is unknown.

Library preparation (for TCRbeta) was performed with unique molecular identifiers. TCRdb redid the calling of the PCR reads with MiXCR, one entry per CDR3 protein. The table records under 850,000 distinct CDR3 sequences, around 13% of them present only once. Findings and limits, study-wide: The main origin of T-cell counts and diversity one year after transplant was newly produced T cells. Several hundred expanded graft clones reportedly supplied alpha-beta T cells about two months after transplant. Surviving recipient T cells and thymic progenitors underlay high day-60 TCRbeta diversity in some patients.

With V trimmed by 7 bases and J by 6 bases, 8 bases remained unmatched. The CDR3 runs to 14 residues. The V and J genes are TRBV12-3 or TRBV12-4 and TRBJ2-7, with 11 bases aligning to TRBD2. The material was PBMCs, obtained before TCRalphabeta/CD19-depleted stem cell transplant. The clonotype comes from a girl aged 2-10 years with congenital amegakaryocytic thrombocytopenia, due to receive a stem cell transplant. CDR3 loop: CASKIAGGPGEQYF. The CDR3 DNA reads TGTGCCAGCAAAATAGCGGGAGGGCCTGGCGAGCAGTACTTC.